Described below is a single TCR beta chain sequence and its context. Its matching antigen is unknown. The sample is drawn from a study of vaccination and CD4 T cells after COVID-19. The CDR3 is 14 residues long. The germline CDR1 and CDR2 sequences are SEHNR and FQNEAQ (reference sequence). Trimming pared 4 bases from V and 3 bases from J, leaving 10 bases between. Documented treatment: roughly 11-day PBMC culture with coronavirus spike peptide pools or control peptides (ViraFEST assay). From the unexposed donor, CD4+ T cells were collected ahead of the COVID-19 pandemic (2011-2018). Sequenced with the Oncomine TCR Beta short-read assay was DNA taken from cultured CD4+ T cells. Cultured CD4+ T cells were the source of extracted genomic DNA. Each CDR3 protein is one row after TCRdb ran MiXCR on the PCR reads. The table lists 7,500 to 10,000 distinct CDR3 sequences, about 35% of them singletons.

The chain joins TRBV7-9 to TRBJ1-5; the D gene is possibly TRBD1 (5 bases). The source of this sequence is a human donor in good health. Sequencing input: CD4+ T cells from blood, cultured in vitro. The CDR3 DNA reads TGTGCCAGCAGCTCCGACAGTACCAATCAGCCCCAGCATTTT. Protein sequence: CASSSDSTNQPQHF.